This TCR beta chain derives from a study of cytomegalovirus exposure and HLA in healthy donors. General observations from the study: Later on, a genetic analysis was performed. It linked a missense variant in DCLRE1C with V- and J-gene trimming of TCR beta. Exclusion applied to some V segments, including TRBV6-2 and TRBV6-3, as they were indistinguishable.

With regard to this clone: Its antigen is not identified.

The PCR ran on 60 Vbeta and 13 Jbeta primers. As handled by the study authors: Later, an analysis found approximately 80 million unique TCR beta chains, and 10 million to 11 million of these were shared. The method was immunoSEQ multiplex PCR; TCRdb's version includes in-frame clones alone and lacks a portion of them. The V and J calls and the clone size are those of that table, but D and trimming were determined from the DNA. The top ten clones hold about 23% of a sample with fewer than 80,000 clones, roughly 71% of them seen once. Germline V gene sequence: CDR1 SNHLY, CDR2 FYNNEI. Losses at the gene ends were 5 bases for V and 5 bases for J; bases not matched to a gene: 12. This CDR3 spans 15 amino acids.

This chain links TRBV2 with TRBJ2-7; 7 positions match TRBD1. This receptor was identified in a man aged 45-60 years in good health and CMV-seropositive. Sequencing was carried out using PBMCs. The CDR3 here is CASSYAPGQRDEQYF. As DNA, the CDR3 is TGTGCCAGCAGTTATGCGCCGGGACAGAGGGACGAGCAGTACTTC.